These T cell receptor beta chains were read from a single sample in a study of control samples from healthy donors and cancer patients. TCRdb's copy holds only in-frame clones and misses some; the assay was immunoSEQ multiplex PCR. The sample gives over 120,000 clones, about nine tenths of which show up once; approximately 3.4% is in the top ten. Sequencing input: blood. These receptors came from a man aged 30 to 45 in good health. The CDR3 runs from the conserved cysteine through the conserved F or W. D genes are given only for firm matches. Rows may omit the clone size; those that give it use once, few, many or a size class.

clone_size	d_call	v_call	j_call	cdr3_nt	cdr3_aa
NA	NA	TRBV2	TRBJ1-5	TGTGCCAGCACCCGGTCAGCAAATCAGCCCCAGCATTTT	CASTRSANQPQHF
NA	NA	TRBV7-3	TRBJ2-3	TGTGCCAGCAGCTCCACTGGGCCGACAGCATTAAGCACAGATACGCAGTATTTT	CASSSTGPTALSTDTQYF
NA	NA	TRBV27	TRBJ1-5	TGTGCCACCGGGACAAGGGGCCTTCGAGCCCAGCATTTT	CATGTRGLRAQHF
NA	NA	TRBV24-1	TRBJ2-2	TGTGCCACCAGTGAGTACCCCATGGACGCTGAGGGCGGGGAGCTGTTTTTT	CATSEYPMDAEGGELFF
NA	NA	TRBV19	TRBJ1-1	TGTGCCAGTAGTATGGACAGCACGAACACTGAAGCTTTCTTT	CASSMDSTNTEAFF
NA	NA	TRBV14	TRBJ1-2	TGTGCCAGCAGCCAAGGGGCGACAGACGCTAACTATGGCTACACCTTC	CASSQGATDANYGYTF
NA	TRBD2	TRBV6-2/TRBV6-3	TRBJ2-7	TGTGCCAGCAGTTACCCTGGACTAGCGGGGGGGGCCGGATACGAGCAGTACTTC	CASSYPGLAGGAGYEQYF
once	NA	TRBV28	TRBJ1-1	TGTGCCAGCAGCCTCCAGGGGAACACTGAAGCTTTCTTT	CASSLQGNTEAFF
NA	NA	TRBV11-2	TRBJ1-1	TGTGCCAGCAGCTTAGCCAGGGGACTGAACACTGAAGCTTTCTTT	CASSLARGLNTEAFF
NA	TRBD2	TRBV11-2	TRBJ2-7	TGTGCCAGCAGCTTAGTTGGTAGCGGGGCGTACGAGCAGTACTTC	CASSLVGSGAYEQYF
NA	NA	TRBV9	TRBJ1-1	TGTGCCAGCAGCGTAGGACAGAGGAACACTGAAGCTTTCTTT	CASSVGQRNTEAFF
NA	NA	TRBV12-5	TRBJ1-4	TGTGCTAGTGGTTTGGGCGGGGACGTTGAAAAACTGTTTTTT	CASGLGGDVEKLFF
NA	NA	TRBV29-1	TRBJ1-2	TGCAGCGTTAGGTGGCAGGAATATGGCTACACCTTC	CSVRWQEYGYTF
NA	TRBD1	TRBV9	TRBJ2-3	TGTGCCAGCAGCACAGGACAGGGCACAGATACGCAGTATTTT	CASSTGQGTDTQYF
NA	TRBD2	TRBV10-3	TRBJ2-1	TGTGCCATCAGCCCCACTAGCGGGACGAGTAATGAGCAGTTCTTC	CAISPTSGTSNEQFF
NA	TRBD2	TRBV6-4	TRBJ2-7	TGTGCCAGCAGTGACTTGGGGCCGGGAGGGCTAATCTACGAGCAGTACTTC	CASSDLGPGGLIYEQYF
once	NA	TRBV27	TRBJ2-3	TGTGCCAGCAGTTTATCCCCCGCAGGGTGGGCAGATACGCAGTATTTT	CASSLSPAGWADTQYF
NA	NA	TRBV15	TRBJ1-4	TGTGCCACCAGCAGAGCACGGAGGGAAGATGAAAAACTGTTTTTT	CATSRARREDEKLFF
NA	TRBD1	TRBV7-2	TRBJ2-7	TGTGCCAGCAGCAATCCGGGACAGGGGAGAGAGCAGTACTTC	CASSNPGQGREQYF
NA	NA	TRBV19	TRBJ2-4	TGTGCCAGTGGGACAAATCTAATAAACATTCAGTACTTC	CASGTNLINIQYF
NA	NA	TRBV5-1	TRBJ1-1	TGCGCCAGCCGCGACGGGGGAGTTAACACTGAAGCTTTCTTT	CASRDGGVNTEAFF
NA	TRBD2	TRBV10-2	TRBJ2-1	TGCGCCAGCAGTCGGACTAGCGGGGGAGAACAGTTCTTC	CASSRTSGGEQFF
NA	TRBD1	TRBV5-1	TRBJ1-6	TGCGCCAGCAGCTGGGACAGGGCCTATAATTCACCCCTCCACTTT	CASSWDRAYNSPLHF
NA	TRBD1	TRBV2	TRBJ1-1	TGTGCCAGCACCCCCCGGGACAGGGTCACTGAAGCTTTCTTT	CASTPRDRVTEAFF
NA	TRBD1	TRBV28	TRBJ2-1	TGTGCCAGCAATACCCTAGACAGGGGGTTGGCAGATGAGCAGTTCTTC	CASNTLDRGLADEQFF
NA	NA	TRBV7-3	TRBJ1-1	TGTGCCAGCAGCTTAGATTCTTTAGGCAACACTGAAGCTTTCTTT	CASSLDSLGNTEAFF
NA	NA	TRBV13	TRBJ1-1	TGTGCCAGCAGCTTACGGGGGGGGCTGAGTACTGAAGCTTTCTTT	CASSLRGGLSTEAFF
few	NA	TRBV30	TRBJ1-5	TGTGCCTGGAGCCCCGAAGGGTGGAATCAGCCCCAGCATTTT	CAWSPEGWNQPQHF
NA	TRBD2	TRBV5-4	TRBJ2-3	TGTGCCAGCAGCTTATGGACTAGCGGGGGATTGGCTTTGGGTACGCAGTATTTT	CASSLWTSGGLALGTQYF
NA	NA	TRBV18	TRBJ1-1	TGTGCCAGCTCACCATTGGGGATGAACACTGAAGCTTTCTTT	CASSPLGMNTEAFF
NA	NA	TRBV28	TRBJ1-2	TGTGCCAGCAACCGTCAGGGGTATGGCTACACCTTC	CASNRQGYGYTF
once	TRBD1	TRBV3-1/TRBV3-2	TRBJ1-1	TGTGCCAGCAGCCTTCGACAGGGAGGGTACACTGAAGCTTTCTTT	CASSLRQGGYTEAFF
NA	NA	TRBV29-1	TRBJ1-2	TGCAGCGTCCCCACGTGGCAGGCATTTAACTATGGCTACACCTTC	CSVPTWQAFNYGYTF
NA	NA	TRBV5-1	TRBJ1-2	TGCGCCAGCAGCCGGGAGGTCGGCGTATCTTATGGCTACACCTTC	CASSREVGVSYGYTF
NA	TRBD1	TRBV6-4	TRBJ1-4	TGTGCCAGCAGTGAAAACAGGGGAACTAATGAAAAACTGTTTTTT	CASSENRGTNEKLFF
NA	TRBD1	TRBV27	TRBJ2-7	TGTGCCAGCAGAAGGACAGGGCTTACCTACGAGCAGTACTTC	CASRRTGLTYEQYF
NA	TRBD2	TRBV12-5	TRBJ2-1	TGTGCTAGTGGTTTGGTACGTCGGACTAGCGGGGGGGCCTACAATGAGCAGTTCTTC	CASGLVRRTSGGAYNEQFF
NA	TRBD1	TRBV2	TRBJ2-3	TGTGCCAGCAGAGATGACAGGGGGCAAAGAGATACGCAGTATTTT	CASRDDRGQRDTQYF
NA	NA	TRBV20-1	TRBJ1-1	TGCAGTGCTGCTACAGCTGAAGCTTTCTTT	CSAATAEAFF
NA	TRBD1	TRBV7-2	TRBJ2-5	TGTGCCAGCAGCTTAGGGACAGGGCATCAAGAGACCCAGTACTTC	CASSLGTGHQETQYF
NA	NA	TRBV12-1	TRBJ2-7	TGTGCCAGCAGCTTTGGTGGGGCAGGGGGTGACTACGAGCAGTACTTC	CASSFGGAGGDYEQYF
NA	TRBD2	TRBV6-5	TRBJ2-7	TGTGCCAGCAGTTACGGCGGGGGGGCCTACGAGCAGTACTTC	CASSYGGGAYEQYF
NA	TRBD2	TRBV5-4	TRBJ2-5	TGTGCCAGCAGCTCGGGACTAGGAGGTGGGGAAGAGACCCAGTACTTC	CASSSGLGGGEETQYF
few	TRBD1	TRBV7-8	TRBJ2-5	TGTGCCAGCAGCTCCCAACAGGGGTTTCAAGAGACCCAGTACTTC	CASSSQQGFQETQYF
once	TRBD1	TRBV27	TRBJ1-2	TGTGCCAGCATTGGGGGACAGGGCTACACCTTC	CASIGGQGYTF
NA	TRBD1	TRBV10-1	TRBJ2-7	TGCGCCAGCAGTGGAGCGCCCGAAGGGGGCGTCCACGAGCAGTACTTC	CASSGAPEGGVHEQYF
NA	NA	TRBV28	TRBJ2-3	TGTGCCAGCAGTTCCCGTGATACGCAGTATTTT	CASSSRDTQYF
NA	TRBD1	TRBV7-9	TRBJ2-1	TGTGCCAGCAGCTCCAAACAGGGGGCCAATGAGCAGTTCTTC	CASSSKQGANEQFF
NA	NA	TRBV15	TRBJ1-5	TGTGCCACCAGCCCTGACAGGTGGGGCCAGCCCCAGCATTTT	CATSPDRWGQPQHF
NA	NA	TRBV4-2	TRBJ2-7	TGTGCCAGCAGCCAAGATGGAGGTGTATCCTACGAGCAGTACTTC	CASSQDGGVSYEQYF
NA	NA	TRBV2	TRBJ1-1	TGTGCCAGCAGTTACGGACAGCCCACTGAAGCTTTCTTT	CASSYGQPTEAFF
NA	NA	TRBV29-1	TRBJ2-3	TGCAGCGTTGATGAAGGGACAGATACGCAGTATTTT	CSVDEGTDTQYF
NA	NA	TRBV27	TRBJ1-5	TGTGCCAGCAGCCTCCAAGGATCAAATCAGCCCCAGCATTTT	CASSLQGSNQPQHF